The 7 T cell receptor beta chains below all came from one sample that was sequenced in a study of vaccination and CD4 T cells after COVID-19. Oncomine TCR Beta short-read sequencing was applied to DNA from cultured CD4+ T cells. TCRdb reanalysed the PCR reads using MiXCR and keeps one entry per CDR3 protein. Altogether tens of thousands of distinct CDR3 sequences are present, around two fifths being singletons, with the ten largest covering 19%. These receptors' targets are unknown. Treatment given: approximately 9-day PBMC culture with coronavirus spike peptide pools or control peptides (ViraFEST assay). Sequenced material: CD4+ T cells from blood, cultured in vitro, taken before SARS-CoV-2 vaccination. The receptors here all came from a human donor who received a COVID-19 vaccine.

The V gene is TRBV4-1, the J gene TRBJ2-4, with 11 bases lining up with TRBD2. The CDR3 extends over 20 amino acids. The V gene's germline CDR1 is MGHRA and CDR2 YSYEKL. With V trimmed by 4 bases and J by 0 bases, 14 bases remained unmatched. The CDR3 DNA reads TGCGCCAGCAGCCTCCCGGGGCTAGCGGGGGGCCCATTAGCCAAAAACATTCAGTACTTC. Translated, it gives CASSLPGLAGGPLAKNIQYF.

The sample holds a few counts of this clonotype. The chain carries TRBV7-2 and TRBJ2-3; TRBD2 matches 7 bases. The CDR3 has 15 amino acids. Germline V lookup: CDR1 SGHTA, CDR2 FQGNSA. Losses at the gene ends were 4 bases for V and 4 bases for J; bases not matched to a gene: 8. The CDR3 DNA reads TGTGCCAGCAGCTCGAAGCGACTAGCCCCAGATACGCAGTATTTT. This sequence encodes CASSSKRLAPDTQYF.

The chain links TRBV20-1 to TRBJ2-5; a weak D match, TRBD2 (7 bases). Trimming shortened V by 5 bases and J by 5 bases, and 18 bases separated the two germline ends. The CDR3 has 14 amino acids. The germline CDR1 and CDR2 sequences are DFQATT and SNEGSKA (reference sequence). For the CDR3, the DNA is TGCAGTGCTCTAAGGGGGGGCCGTGGGGAGACCCAGTACTTC. Translated: CSALRGGRGETQYF.

This clonotype was seen more than once but under ten times. The CDR3 reads CATQLGIGTRSTDTQYF. The CDR3 nucleotides are TGTGCCACCCAGCTGGGAATCGGGACTCGGAGCACAGATACGCAGTATTTT. The chain uses TRBV2 and TRBJ2-3; the D gene is possibly TRBD2 (6 bases). Per germline, CDR1 SNHLY and CDR2 FYNNEI. V was clipped by 10 bases and J by 0 bases, with 23 bases between them. The CDR3 runs 17 residues.

The chain couples TRBV19 to TRBJ1-2, with a tentative D call TRBD1 (5 bases). V dropped 0 bases and J dropped 5 bases, with 16 bases sitting between them. The CDR3 is made up of 16 amino acids. Germline V lookup: CDR1 LNHDA, CDR2 SQIVND (reference sequence). Here the CDR3 reads CASSIDHVQGAYGYTF. In nucleotides, the CDR3 is TGTGCCAGTAGTATAGATCACGTCCAGGGAGCGTATGGCTACACCTTC.

The rearrangement uses TRBV28 and TRBJ2-7; D call uncertain. V was trimmed by 7 bases and J by 9 bases, leaving 22 bases between them. This CDR3 has 14 amino acids. CDR1 MDHEN and CDR2 SYDVKM come from the germline V gene. The CDR3 region is CASTPTGLESAQYF. The CDR3 DNA sequence: TGTGCCAGCACTCCTACCGGTCTAGAATCCGCGCAGTACTTC.

This clonotype was seen more than once but under ten times. This chain connects TRBV19 to TRBJ1-5; tentative D call: TRBD1 (5 bases). Germline V gives CDR1 LNHDA, CDR2 SQIVND (reference sequence). Trimming cost V 7 bases and J 1 base, with 17 bases left between them. CDR3 length equals 16 residues. CDR3 DNA sequence: TGTGCCAGTACCCTCGACAGCCTCGAAAGCAATCAGCCCCAGCATTTT. It specifies CASTLDSLESNQPQHF.